This TCR beta chain originates from a study of cytomegalovirus exposure and HLA in healthy donors. For the study at large: The approximately 610 first-cohort repertoires shared a platform with the roughly 130 validation repertoires, as reported in a later analysis.

Clones were sequenced by immunoSEQ multiplex PCR, and TCRdb holds only the in-frame ones, with some missing. The sample has about 170,000 clones; around nine tenths are singletons. Notes on the study in general: Cytomegalovirus status was reportedly diagnosed by the classifier with high sensitivity and specificity. The tendency of first-cohort TCR clusters to co-occur in the 130 or so validation repertoires was identified by a subsequent analysis.

The CDR3 is made up of 14 amino acids. V shed 5 bases and J 14 bases; nucleotides not matched to a gene: 13. CDR1 and CDR2 (germline): ENHRY, SYGVKD. For this clone: Antigen unknown.

Specimen: PBMCs. This TCR derives from a woman younger than 35 in good health and CMV-seronegative. J is TRBJ1-2 and V is TRBV10-3, with 11 bases that match TRBD1. CDR3 sequence: CAISLNRDRGYWTF. The CDR3 DNA is TGTGCCATCAGTCTGAACCGGGACAGGGGGTATTGGACCTTC.